This T cell receptor beta chain was recovered during a study of cytomegalovirus exposure and HLA in healthy donors. Findings and caveats of the study: Near-uniform donor sequencing depth was presumed by presence/absence analyses.

The PCR made use of 60 Vbeta and 13 Jbeta primers. Using immunoSEQ multiplex PCR, the repertoire was profiled, and TCRdb retains in-frame clones only, with some absent. The sample carries about 89,000 clones, 75% to 90% recorded once. The length of the CDR3 is 17 residues. Germline V CDR1 and CDR2: SGHTA, FQGNSA. V was trimmed by 1 base and J by 0 bases, leaving 10 bases between them. Turning to this clone: Antigen unknown.

This sequence was found in a man aged 35-49 years in good health and CMV-seropositive. The rearrangement links TRBV7-2 to TRBJ1-6, with D possibly TRBD1 on 6 matching bases. The sequencing sample was made of PBMCs. Here the CDR3 reads CASSLDRDLSYNSPLHF. CDR3 DNA sequence: TGTGCCAGCAGCTTAGACAGGGACCTCTCCTATAATTCACCCCTCCACTTT.